This T cell receptor beta chain stems from a study of T cell responses to AZD1222 COVID-19 vaccine. Overall study results and limits: Mostly white British, mostly female donors; authors suggested clonal diversity may be underestimated.

Here immunoSEQ multiplex PCR was the method, and the copy in TCRdb shows in-frame clones only, minus some. The table includes 120,000 to 150,000 clones, under 95% detected once. The CDR3 sequence is 15 residues long. Trimming cost V 0 bases and J 5 bases; bases outside gene matches: 5. Per the germline V gene, CDR1 is SGDLS and CDR2 is YYNGEE. Remarks on this clone: Its antigen remains unidentified.

The rearrangement uses TRBV9 and TRBJ2-5; 9 bases agree with TRBD2. This sequence originates from an adult in good health. Sequenced material: peripheral blood, taken on day 0 of AZD1222 vaccination. As DNA, the CDR3 is TGTGCCAGCAGCGTAGGGAGCGGGGGGTCGGAGACCCAGTACTTC. This translates into CASSVGSGGSETQYF.